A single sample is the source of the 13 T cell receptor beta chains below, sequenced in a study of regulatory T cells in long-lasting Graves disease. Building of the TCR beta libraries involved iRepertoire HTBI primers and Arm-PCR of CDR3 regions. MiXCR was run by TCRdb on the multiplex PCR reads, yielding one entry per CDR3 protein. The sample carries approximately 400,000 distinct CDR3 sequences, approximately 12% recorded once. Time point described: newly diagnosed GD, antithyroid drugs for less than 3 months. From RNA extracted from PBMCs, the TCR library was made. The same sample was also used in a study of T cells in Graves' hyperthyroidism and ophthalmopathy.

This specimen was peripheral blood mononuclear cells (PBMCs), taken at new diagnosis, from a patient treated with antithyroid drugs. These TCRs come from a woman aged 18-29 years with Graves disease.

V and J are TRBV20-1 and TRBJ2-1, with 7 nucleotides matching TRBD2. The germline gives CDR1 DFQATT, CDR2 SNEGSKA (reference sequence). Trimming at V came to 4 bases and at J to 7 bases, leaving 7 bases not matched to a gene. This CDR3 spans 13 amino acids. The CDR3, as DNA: TGCAGTGCTACAATACTAGCGAGGAATGAGCAGTTCTTC. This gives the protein CSATILARNEQFF.

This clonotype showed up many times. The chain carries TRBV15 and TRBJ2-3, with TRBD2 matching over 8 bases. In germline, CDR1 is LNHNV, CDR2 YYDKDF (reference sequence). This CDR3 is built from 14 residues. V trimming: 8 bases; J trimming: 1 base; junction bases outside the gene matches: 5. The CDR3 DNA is TGTGCCACCGCGGGAGGTTACGGCACAGATACGCAGTATTTT. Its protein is CATAGGYGTDTQYF. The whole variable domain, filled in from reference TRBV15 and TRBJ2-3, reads DAMVIQNPRYQVTQFGKPVTLSCSQTLNHNVMYWYQQKSSQAPKLLFHYYDKDFNNEADTPDNFQSRRPNTSFCFLDIRSPGLGDTAMYLCATAGGYGTDTQYFGPGTRLTVL.

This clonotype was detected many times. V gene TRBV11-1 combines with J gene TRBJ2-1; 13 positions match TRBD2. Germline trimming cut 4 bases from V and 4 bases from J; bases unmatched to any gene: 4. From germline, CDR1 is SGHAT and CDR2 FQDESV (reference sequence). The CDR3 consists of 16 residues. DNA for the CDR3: TGTGCCAGCAGCTACACTAGCGGGGGGGTTTACAATGAGCAGTTCTTC. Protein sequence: CASSYTSGGVYNEQFF.

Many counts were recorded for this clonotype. The CDR3 loop is CASSYPPSGRAWGNEQFF. CDR3 bases: TGTGCCAGCAGCTATCCTCCATCCGGGAGGGCATGGGGCAATGAGCAGTTCTTC. The V gene is TRBV13, the J gene TRBJ2-1; 8 bases agree with TRBD2. This CDR3 region has 18 residues. Germline V lookup: CDR1 PRHDT, CDR2 FYEKMQ (reference sequence). V dropped 4 bases and J dropped 6; count of bases not matched to a gene: 17.

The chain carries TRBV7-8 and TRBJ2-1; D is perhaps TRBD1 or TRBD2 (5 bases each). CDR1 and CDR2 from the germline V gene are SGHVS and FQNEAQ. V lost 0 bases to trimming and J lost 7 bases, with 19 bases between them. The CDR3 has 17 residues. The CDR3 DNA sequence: TGTGCCAGCAGCTTAGCGCGGGTCAGGGTTTCATTAAATGAGCAGTTCTTC. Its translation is CASSLARVRVSLNEQFF.

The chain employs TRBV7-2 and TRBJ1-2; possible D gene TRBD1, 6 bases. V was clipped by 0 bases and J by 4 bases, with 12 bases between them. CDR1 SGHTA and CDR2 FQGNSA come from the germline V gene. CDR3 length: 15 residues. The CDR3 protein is CASSLAGGRTYGYTF. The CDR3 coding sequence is TGTGCCAGCAGCTTAGCGGGGGGGCGGACCTATGGCTACACCTTC.

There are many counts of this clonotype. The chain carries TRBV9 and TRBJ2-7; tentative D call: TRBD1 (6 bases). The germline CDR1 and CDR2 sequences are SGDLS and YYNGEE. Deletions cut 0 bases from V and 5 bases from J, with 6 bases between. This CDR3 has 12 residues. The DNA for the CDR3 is TGTGCCAGCAGCGTAGGACAGGACGAGCAGTACTTC. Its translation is CASSVGQDEQYF.

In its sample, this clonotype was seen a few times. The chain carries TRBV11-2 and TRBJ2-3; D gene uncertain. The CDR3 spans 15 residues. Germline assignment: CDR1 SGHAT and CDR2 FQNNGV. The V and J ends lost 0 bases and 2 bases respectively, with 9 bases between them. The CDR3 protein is CASSLEPTYTDTQYF. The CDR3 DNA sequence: TGTGCCAGCAGCTTAGAGCCTACCTACACAGATACGCAGTATTTT.

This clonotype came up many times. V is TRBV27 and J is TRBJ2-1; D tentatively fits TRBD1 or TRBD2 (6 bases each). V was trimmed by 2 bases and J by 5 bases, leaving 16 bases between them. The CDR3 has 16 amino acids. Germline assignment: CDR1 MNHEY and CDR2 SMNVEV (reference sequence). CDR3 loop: CASSLKGGGWNNEQFF. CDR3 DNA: TGTGCCAGCAGTTTAAAAGGGGGAGGCTGGAACAATGAGCAGTTCTTC.

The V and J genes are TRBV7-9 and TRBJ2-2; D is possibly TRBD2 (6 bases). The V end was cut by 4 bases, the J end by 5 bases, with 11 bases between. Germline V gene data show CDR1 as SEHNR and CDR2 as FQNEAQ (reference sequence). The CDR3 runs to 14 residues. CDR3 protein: CASSSRGRTGELFF. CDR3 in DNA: TGTGCCAGCAGCTCCCGGGGGAGGACCGGGGAGCTGTTTTTT. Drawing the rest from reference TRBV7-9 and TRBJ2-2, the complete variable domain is DTGVSQNPRHKITKRGQNVTFRCDPISEHNRLYWYRQTLGQGPEFLTYFQNEAQLEKSRLLSDRFSAERPKGSFSTLEIQRTEQGDSAMYLCASSSRGRTGELFFGEGSRLTVL.

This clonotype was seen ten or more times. Written as DNA, the CDR3 is TGCAGTGCTAGTCCCGTGAACACTGAAGCTTTCTTT. It codes for CSASPVNTEAFF. The chain employs TRBV20-1 and TRBJ1-1; D uncertain. The CDR3 contains 12 residues. Germline V gene data show CDR1 as DFQATT and CDR2 as SNEGSKA (reference sequence). Trimming left V 3 bases short and J 0 bases short, with 5 bases between.

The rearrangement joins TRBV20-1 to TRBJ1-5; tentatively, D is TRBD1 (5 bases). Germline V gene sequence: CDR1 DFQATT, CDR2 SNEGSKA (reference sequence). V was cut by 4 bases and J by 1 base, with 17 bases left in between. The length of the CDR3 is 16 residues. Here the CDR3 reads CSATGSGGDSNQPQHF. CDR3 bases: TGCAGTGCTACGGGCTCTGGAGGGGACAGCAATCAGCCCCAGCATTTT.

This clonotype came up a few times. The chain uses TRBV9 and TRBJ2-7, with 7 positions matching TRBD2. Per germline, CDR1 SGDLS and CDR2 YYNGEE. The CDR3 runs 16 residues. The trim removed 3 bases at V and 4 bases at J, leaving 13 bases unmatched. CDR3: CASSATSSGDMYEQYF. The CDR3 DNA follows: TGTGCCAGCAGCGCGACTAGCTCCGGAGATATGTACGAGCAGTACTTC.